This TCR beta chain was sequenced in a study of T cell responses to AZD1222 COVID-19 vaccine. Study at large: Timing groups of about 4 and about 12 weeks for second doses were pooled.

Here immunoSEQ multiplex PCR was the method, and the copy in TCRdb shows in-frame clones only, minus some. This sample has fewer than 110,000 clones, with about 90% found just once. Notes on the study in general: Breadth and depth of Spike-specific TCRs rose after two AZD1222 doses. Seropositive AZD1222 recipients at baseline numbered only five or six. Donors in the cohort were predominantly white British and more often female, and clonal diversity was possibly underestimated.

Note on this clone: What it binds is not known.

The CDR3 length is 14 residues. Trimming at V came to 4 bases and at J to 4 bases, leaving 6 bases not matched to a gene. Per the germline V gene, CDR1 is LNHDA and CDR2 is SQIVND (reference sequence). The sequence was obtained from an adult in good health. The input for sequencing was peripheral blood, taken on day 0 of AZD1222 vaccination. V gene TRBV19 combines with J gene TRBJ2-7; TRBD1 matches 8 bases. CDR3 amino acids: CASSNPGQEYEQYF. As DNA, the CDR3 is TGTGCCAGTAGTAACCCGGGACAGGAATACGAGCAGTACTTC.